What follows are 7 T cell receptor beta chains derived from one specimen sequenced in a study of STAT5B mutations in CD4+ large granular lymphocyte leukemia. Generated by immunoSEQ multiplex PCR, the TCRdb table keeps only in-frame clones and is missing some. The sample lists around 4,300 clones, approximately 80% occurring once. Sequences were obtained from PBMCs. The source is a man in his fifties or sixties with CD4+ T-cell large granular lymphocyte leukemia.

This clone was seen more than once but under ten times. CDR3 protein: CASSDPTALYNEQFF. In nucleotides, the CDR3 is TGTGCCAGCAGTGATCCCACAGCCCTCTACAATGAGCAGTTCTTC. The V call is TRBV2, the J call TRBJ2-1; D gene uncertain. With 3 bases removed from V and 3 bases from J, the gap between germline ends came to 12 bases. The CDR3 runs 15 residues. CDR1 and CDR2 (germline): SNHLY, FYNNEI.

DNA of the CDR3: TGTGCCAGTAGTACAGGGCAGCTCTCTGGAAACACCATATATTTT. Encoded protein: CASSTGQLSGNTIYF. The J gene is TRBJ1-3, the V gene TRBV19; D is possibly TRBD1 (5 bases). Trimming removed 4 bases at V and 0 bases at J, with 10 bases between. Germline V gene data show CDR1 as LNHDA and CDR2 as SQIVND (reference sequence). CDR3 size: 15 residues.

The chain uses TRBV7-4 and TRBJ2-7, with D maybe TRBD2 (7 bases). Germline V CDR1 and CDR2: SGHVT, SQSDAQ. V was cut by 4 bases and J by 2 bases, with 15 bases left in between. This CDR3 has 15 amino acids. DNA of the CDR3: TGTGCCAGCAGCTCGGCTATCGGGGGGCCCTACGAGCAGTACTTC. Translated: CASSSAIGGPYEQYF.

This rearrangement joins TRBV30 to TRBJ1-2; D is possibly TRBD1 (6 bases). Germline CDR1 GTSNPN, CDR2 SVGIG (reference sequence). Trimming took 8 bases from V and 2 from J, leaving 18 bases between them. CDR3 size: 14 residues. The CDR3 nucleotides are TGTGCCGCCGCTGGGGGACATTCAAACTATGGCTACACCTTC. It yields the protein CAAAGGHSNYGYTF.

This clone has a single count. This rearrangement joins TRBV19 to TRBJ1-2; D gene ambiguous. Trimming left V 5 bases short and J 5 bases short, with 6 bases between. Germline assignment: CDR1 LNHDA and CDR2 SQIVND (reference sequence). CDR3 length equals 11 residues. CDR3 bases: TGTGCCAGTAGTTCCCTATATGGCTACACCTTC. Its protein is CASSSLYGYTF.

V usage is TRBV10-2 and J usage is TRBJ2-2, with 8 nucleotides matching TRBD1. CDR1 and CDR2 (germline): WSHSY, SAAADI. This CDR3 has 15 residues. V was pared by 4 bases and J by 5 bases, with 6 bases of the junction left unmatched. CDR3 region: CASSGRTGQTGELFF. CDR3 bases: TGCGCCAGCAGTGGAAGGACAGGGCAAACCGGGGAGCTGTTTTTT.

CDR3 bases: TGTGCCAGCAGCAGGGACATAAGGGGACATGGCTACACCTTC. It is translated as CASSRDIRGHGYTF. The V gene is TRBV11-2, the J gene TRBJ1-2, with D possibly TRBD1 on 6 matching bases. Trimming left V 5 bases short and J 6 bases short, with 16 bases between. The germline CDR1 and CDR2 sequences are SGHAT and FQNNGV. This CDR3 comprises 14 residues.